The 20 T cell receptor beta chains below were found in one sample sequenced in a study of human T cells and chemical hapten exposure. Via MiXCR, TCRdb re-called the RACE reads, giving one row per CDR3 protein. Of about 190,000 distinct CDR3 sequences in the sample, more than 20% were seen once. Time point reported: patch test 3, about 24 weeks after DPC sensitization. Specified treatment: therapeutic diphenylcyclopropenone sensitization with weekly scalp DPC. The sequenced sample was whole blood, obtained in connection with sensitization to the hapten diphenylcyclopropenone (DPC). These receptors were taken from a woman aged 40-49 years with alopecia areata. Some clones in this sample may be carry-over from other donors' samples.

The CDR3 bases are TGTGCCAGCAGCGAGGTCAGGTCGGGGACCCAGTACTTC. Its translation: CASSEVRSGTQYF. The V and J genes are TRBV11-2 and TRBJ2-5, with D uncertain. The germline V gene has CDR1 SGHAT and CDR2 FQNNGV. This CDR3 region has 13 residues. V lost 5 bases to trimming and J lost 7 bases, with 14 bases between them. Using reference TRBV11-2 and TRBJ2-5 for the parts outside the CDR3, the full variable domain is EAGVAQSPRYKIIEKRQSVAFWCNPISGHATLYWYQQILGQGPKLLIQFQNNGVVDDSQLPKDRFSAERLKGVDSTLKIQPAKLEDSAVYLCASSEVRSGTQYFGPGTRLLVL.

This clonotype occurred a few times. The V and J genes are TRBV28 and TRBJ1-1; possible D gene TRBD1, 5 bases. Trimming removed 3 bases from V and 6 bases from J, with 11 bases in between. The CDR3 is made up of 13 amino acids. CDR1 is MDHEN, CDR2 SYDVKM, per germline. The CDR3: CASSLGGWAEAFF. The CDR3 nucleotides read TGTGCCAGCAGTTTGGGGGGTTGGGCTGAAGCTTTCTTT.

This clonotype was seen a handful of times. The rearrangement uses TRBV15 and TRBJ2-7; 9 positions match TRBD1. V was clipped by 0 bases and J by 9 bases; unmatched bases: 12. This CDR3 comprises 16 residues. Germline CDR1 and CDR2: LNHNV and YYDKDF (reference sequence). The CDR3 DNA reads TGTGCCACCAGCAGAGATTTAGGGGACAGGGAATTCGTGCAGTACTTC. Translating it yields CATSRDLGDREFVQYF. Variable domain in full (rest from reference TRBV15 and TRBJ2-7): DAMVIQNPRYQVTQFGKPVTLSCSQTLNHNVMYWYQQKSSQAPKLLFHYYDKDFNNEADTPDNFQSRRPNTSFCFLDIRSPGLGDTAMYLCATSRDLGDREFVQYFGPGTRLTVT.

The chain carries TRBV6-5 and TRBJ1-1; D is unclear. The CDR3 length is 14 residues. V dropped 4 bases and J dropped 3 bases, with 12 bases sitting between them. The germline V gene has CDR1 MNHEY and CDR2 SVGAGI. The CDR3 DNA reads as TGTGCCAGCAGTTCCCCACGTGAGGACACTGAAGCTTTCTTT. Encoded protein: CASSSPREDTEAFF.

This chain joins TRBV27 and TRBJ2-7; TRBD2 agrees at 7 bases. From germline, CDR1 is MNHEY and CDR2 SMNVEV (reference sequence). This CDR3 is 14 amino acids long. Trimming took 0 bases from V and 4 from J; bases not matched to a gene: 3. CDR3 region: CASSLSTSAYEQYF. DNA for the CDR3: TGTGCCAGCAGTTTATCCACTAGCGCTTACGAGCAGTACTTC.

This clonotype was seen repeatedly, ten times or more. V is TRBV7-9 and J is TRBJ1-1; possible D gene TRBD1, 6 bases. The V and J ends lost 1 base and 4 bases respectively, with 16 bases between them. The CDR3 runs to 16 residues. CDR1 is SEHNR, CDR2 FQNEAQ, per germline (reference sequence). This CDR3 reads CASSLGSTGSSTEAFF. The CDR3 DNA sequence: TGTGCCAGCAGCTTAGGTAGTACAGGGTCGTCCACTGAAGCTTTCTTT.

This clonotype has a handful of counts. J is TRBJ2-1 and V is TRBV7-9, with D possibly being TRBD1 or TRBD2 (5 bases each). This CDR3 comprises 14 residues. V was cut by 5 bases and J by 7 bases, with 15 bases left in between. Per the germline V gene, CDR1 is SEHNR and CDR2 is FQNEAQ (reference sequence). CDR3 loop: CASSLSGHRNEQFF. The CDR3 DNA reads as TGTGCCAGCAGCCTGAGCGGCCACAGGAATGAGCAGTTCTTC.

This sequence joins TRBV5-1 and TRBJ2-7, with 8 bases lining up with TRBD2. The germline V gene encodes CDR1 SGHRS and CDR2 YFSETQ. Trimming cost V 3 bases and J 4 bases; bases outside gene matches: 9. The CDR3 loop spans 15 amino acids. Here the CDR3 reads CASSSLAGHRYEQYF. The CDR3 DNA sequence: TGCGCCAGCAGCTCGTTAGCGGGACATAGGTACGAGCAGTACTTC.

The sample holds a few counts of this clonotype. This chain connects TRBV6-2 or TRBV6-3 to TRBJ2-7; the D gene is possibly TRBD2 (6 bases). This CDR3 contains 15 residues. The germline V and J ends were trimmed by 7 bases and 0 bases, with 16 bases remaining between them. Germline V gene sequence: CDR1 MNHEY, CDR2 SVGEGT. CDR3 in amino acids: CASTAGDWISYEQYF. DNA of the CDR3: TGTGCCAGCACCGCCGGGGACTGGATCTCCTACGAGCAGTACTTC.

This clonotype appeared a few times. The V call is TRBV20-1, the J call TRBJ1-1; D gene ambiguous. The CDR3 is made up of 19 amino acids. Germline CDR1 DFQATT, CDR2 SNEGSKA (reference sequence). V lost 0 bases, J lost 4 bases, and 27 bases lay in between. In DNA form, the CDR3 reads TGCAGTGCTAGAGATCTAAGGACCGTAGGGTTACACAAGGGCACTGAAGCTTTCTTT. This translates into CSARDLRTVGLHKGTEAFF.

This clonotype was counted between two and nine times. The chain links TRBV3-1 to TRBJ2-2; D call uncertain. CDR1 LGHDT and CDR2 YNNKEL come from the germline V gene (reference sequence). Trimming took 1 base from V and 1 from J, leaving 4 bases between them. The CDR3 extends over 14 amino acids. CDR3 region: CASSQVRNTGELFF. DNA of the CDR3: TGTGCCAGCAGCCAAGTACGGAACACCGGGGAGCTGTTTTTT.

This chain connects TRBV5-4 to TRBJ2-6; no firm D call. The CDR3 sequence is 17 residues long. CDR1 is SGHNT, CDR2 YYREEE, per germline (reference sequence). Trimming took off 4 bases at V and 0 bases at J, with 14 bases between the two ends. In DNA form, the CDR3 reads TGTGCCAGCAGCGGGCTCGGACCCAGCTCTGGGGCCAACGTCCTGACTTTC. Translating gives CASSGLGPSSGANVLTF.

The table lists this clonotype with a few counts. The rearrangement uses TRBV29-1 and TRBJ2-5; D uncertain. Germline-derived CDR1 and CDR2 are SQVTM and ANQGSEA. The CDR3 length is 12 residues. Deletions cut 5 bases from V and 1 base from J, with 8 bases between. The CDR3 is CSVLLGQETQYF. The DNA of the CDR3 is TGCAGCGTTCTTCTAGGCCAAGAGACCCAGTACTTC. The whole variable domain, remainder taken from reference TRBV29-1 and TRBJ2-5, is SAVISQKPSRDICQRGTSLTIQCQVDSQVTMMFWYRQQPGQSLTLIATANQGSEATYESGFVIDKFPISRPNLTFSTLTVSNMSPEDSSIYLCSVLLGQETQYFGPGTRLLVL.

This clonotype was recorded a few times. The chain employs TRBV12-3 or TRBV12-4 and TRBJ2-7; D unclear. The CDR3 is 12 amino acids. V was pared by 4 bases and J by 4 bases, with 8 bases between. CDR3 residues: CASSSALYEQYF. CDR3 bases: TGTGCCAGCAGTTCGGCTTTATACGAGCAGTACTTC.

This clonotype was observed a few times. This rearrangement joins TRBV19 to TRBJ2-6; 10 bases agree with TRBD1. The CDR3 is 21 amino acids. Germline lookup yields CDR1 LNHDA and CDR2 SQIVND (reference sequence). V shed 7 bases, J shed 0 bases, and the junction held 18 bases outside the gene matches. CDR3 coding DNA: TGTGCCAGTATTGGAGACAGGGGGCCACTCCTTTACTCCTCTGGGGCCAACGTCCTGACTTTC. Protein: CASIGDRGPLLYSSGANVLTF.

V gene TRBV28 combines with J gene TRBJ1-2; 7 positions agree with TRBD1. The V gene end was trimmed by 2 bases and the J gene end by 8 bases; junction bases not matched to a gene: 5. Germline V lookup: CDR1 MDHEN, CDR2 SYDVKM. This CDR3 is 13 amino acids long. Here the CDR3 reads CASSLLTGAGYTF. The CDR3 DNA is TGTGCCAGCAGTTTACTAACAGGGGCCGGCTACACCTTC.

This rearrangement joins TRBV12-3 or TRBV12-4 to TRBJ2-2; 9 nucleotides line up with TRBD2. The CDR3 extends over 16 amino acids. Trimming at V came to 4 bases and at J to 4 bases, leaving 7 bases not matched to a gene. CDR3 nucleotide sequence: TGTGCCAGCAGTTCCCTAGCGGGGAGGAGCACCGGGGAGCTGTTTTTT. It is translated as CASSSLAGRSTGELFF.

This chain joins TRBV4-1 and TRBJ2-5; 7 positions match TRBD1. Germline CDR1 and CDR2: MGHRA and YSYEKL. The CDR3 sequence is 14 residues long. J was trimmed by 2 bases and V by 3 bases; bases with no gene match: 3. The CDR3 region is CASSHDRAQETQYF. The CDR3 bases are TGCGCCAGCAGCCATGACAGGGCTCAAGAGACCCAGTACTTC.

This clonotype turned up a few times. CDR3 nucleotides: TGTGCCAGCAGCTTGGGCCGCACTAGCGGGATGGGCACAGATACGCAGTATTTT. This codes for CASSLGRTSGMGTDTQYF. This chain connects TRBV5-5 to TRBJ2-3; 10 positions match TRBD2. CDR1 SGHKS and CDR2 YYEKEE come from the germline V gene (reference sequence). The CDR3 is 18 amino acids. V shed 0 bases, J shed 1 base, and the junction held 8 bases outside the gene matches.

This chain joins TRBV20-1 and TRBJ2-7; D possibly matches TRBD1 or TRBD2 (5 bases each). Trimming pared 4 bases from V and 3 bases from J, leaving 16 bases between. The V gene's germline CDR1 is DFQATT and CDR2 SNEGSKA (reference sequence). CDR3 size: 14 residues. CDR3 nucleotides: TGCAGTGCTATCAGAGAGGGGAGAGGCTACGAGCAGTACTTC. It encodes CSAIREGRGYEQYF.